These T cell receptor beta chains were read from a single sample in a study of cytomegalovirus exposure and HLA in healthy donors. TCRdb's copy holds only in-frame clones and misses some; the assay was immunoSEQ multiplex PCR. This sample carries 100,000 to 150,000 clones, over 75% of them seen once, and the ten largest clones take 4.2%. The sample was PBMCs. Receptors were obtained from a male donor in good health and CMV-seropositive. CDR3s include the opening cysteine and the closing phenylalanine or tryptophan. The D gene is left open where the match is weak. Some rows mark clone size as missing; the rest say once, few, many or name a class of expanded clone.

-	-	TRBJ1-4	TRBV28	TGTGCCAGCAGGACAGCTGCAACTAATGAAAAACTGTTTTTT	CASRTAATNEKLFF
-	once	TRBJ1-6	TRBV18	TGTGCCAGCTCACCCAACTCGGCAGGGTTCGGTTCACCCCTCCACTTT	CASSPNSAGFGSPLHF
-	few	TRBJ1-1	TRBV6-1	TGTGCCAGCAGTGACCCGCGAGCTTTCTTT	CASSDPRAFF
-	-	TRBJ2-1	TRBV6-1	TGTGCCAGCAGTTCTGAACCTAGCAGATACAATGAGCAGTTCTTC	CASSSEPSRYNEQFF
-	-	TRBJ2-2	TRBV19	TGTGCCAGCGCAGGGGATACGAACACCGGGGAGCTGTTTTTT	CASAGDTNTGELFF
-	-	TRBJ1-1	TRBV2	TGTGCTACGCAGGGCCCAGGGTTCACTGAAGCTTTCTTT	CATQGPGFTEAFF
TRBD1	-	TRBJ2-7	TRBV7-6	TGTGCCAGCAGCTTAGTTCTGACAGGGGCCTACGAGCAGTACTTC	CASSLVLTGAYEQYF
-	-	TRBJ2-6	TRBV5-1	TGCGCCAGCAGCTTATTAGACTCTGGGGCCAACGTCCTGACTTTC	CASSLLDSGANVLTF
-	-	TRBJ2-7	TRBV7-3	TGTGCCAGCAGCCTCCCCCGGGGCGAGCAGTACTTC	CASSLPRGEQYF
TRBD2	-	TRBJ2-2	TRBV2	TGTGCCAGCAGTTTTCGGGGGGCGAACACCGGGGAGCTGTTTTTT	CASSFRGANTGELFF
TRBD1	-	TRBJ1-5	TRBV6-5	TGTGCCAGCAGTTACACCGGACAGGTCAATCAGCCCCAGCATTTT	CASSYTGQVNQPQHF
-	-	TRBJ2-5	TRBV18	TGTGCCAGCTCACCTGGGCTGCAAGAGACCCAGTACTTC	CASSPGLQETQYF
TRBD2	-	TRBJ2-7	TRBV28	TGTGCCAGCAGTGCCCTAGCGGGAGCCCACGAGCAGTACTTC	CASSALAGAHEQYF
-	-	TRBJ1-5	TRBV28	TGTGCCAGCAGTTTAGCCGCCAGGGCCCTCTTAAGCAATCAGCCCCAGCATTTT	CASSLAARALLSNQPQHF
-	-	TRBJ2-5	TRBV5-1	TGCGCCAGCAGCTCTGGACTCCCGGGAGAGACCCAGTACTTC	CASSSGLPGETQYF
-	-	TRBJ2-1	TRBV27	TGTGCCAGCAGCCGACAAGGGGGGGGTTTGGAGTTCTTC	CASSRQGGGLEFF
-	-	TRBJ1-1	TRBV29-1	TGCAGCGTTGAAGCCCGCCTACCCAGGACAGAAAACACTGAAGCTTTCTTT	CSVEARLPRTENTEAFF
-	-	TRBJ1-1	TRBV29-1	TGCAGCGGAAGGACAGCCAACACTGAAGCTTTCTTT	CSGRTANTEAFF
TRBD2	-	TRBJ2-3	TRBV5-1	TGCGCCAGCAGCTTGGCCGGCGGACTAGCGGGGCCCGGATCTAGCACAGATACGCAGTATTTT	CASSLAGGLAGPGSSTDTQYF
-	-	TRBJ2-2	TRBV11-2	TGTGCCAGCAGCTTAGCACGGGGATGGACCGGGGAGCTGTTTTTT	CASSLARGWTGELFF
-	few	TRBJ2-2	TRBV5-6	TGTGCCAGCAGAAGAAGACTAGTCAACACCGGGGAGCTGTTTTTT	CASRRRLVNTGELFF
TRBD2	-	TRBJ2-5	TRBV4-2	TGTGCCAGCAGCCAAGCGGGGGGGCAGGTGACCCAGTACTTC	CASSQAGGQVTQYF
-	-	TRBJ2-7	TRBV14	TGTGCCAGCAGCCAAGGCTTCAGGCACGAGCAGCACTTC	CASSQGFRHEQHF
TRBD2	-	TRBJ2-3	TRBV6-6	TGTGCCAGCAGCGCCACTAGCGGGGGGGCAGATACGCAGTATTTT	CASSATSGGADTQYF